The 10 T cell receptor beta chains below all came from one sample that was sequenced in a study of T cell responses to AZD1222 COVID-19 vaccine (TCRdb year 2021). The time point tag for this specimen amounts to: about 28 days (+/-7) after the second vaccine dose. The method was the immunoSEQ multiplex PCR assay. TCRdb holds this immuneACCESS table with in-frame rearrangements only. Some clones are missing; in checked studies, unresolved V genes explain under half, and the rest has no known cause. In this sample the table shows more than 150,000 clones, 80% to 95% of which occur a single time. The ten largest clones add up to around 2% of the sample. The source was peripheral blood, collected 28 days after the second AZD1222 dose. Receptors originate from an adult who received the AZD1222 COVID-19 vaccine.

In the case of this clone: This CDR3 is also generated by other DNA sequences in the sample. The chain carries TRBV27 and TRBJ2-1; no firm D call. Germline assignment: CDR1 MNHEY and CDR2 SMNVEV (reference sequence). CDR3 length: 13 amino acids. Trimming stripped 2 bases from V and 2 bases from J, with 4 bases between. The CDR3 DNA sequence: TGTGCCAGCAGTTTAAGGCCCTACAATGAGCAGTTCTTC. The encoded protein is CASSLRPYNEQFF.

The chain carries TRBV19 and TRBJ1-2; no clear D. The CDR3 has 14 amino acids. Trimming removed 5 bases from V and 0 bases from J, with 10 bases in between. From germline, CDR1 is LNHDA and CDR2 SQIVND (reference sequence). The CDR3 coding sequence is TGTGCCAGTAGTCTGCAGTCGACTAACTATGGCTACACCTTC. Its translation is CASSLQSTNYGYTF.

The rearrangement links TRBV3-1 (or the pseudogene TRBV3-2) to TRBJ2-5, with 8 bases fitting TRBD2. Trimming took 2 bases from V and 4 from J; bases not matched to a gene: 3. The CDR3 has 14 amino acids. Germline V gives CDR1 LGHDT, CDR2 YNNKEL (reference sequence). CDR3 in DNA: TGTGCCAGCAGCCAACTAGCGGGCGGAGAGACCCAGTACTTC. The encoded protein is CASSQLAGGETQYF.

The chain joins TRBV5-6 to TRBJ1-1; no firm D call. Germline V gene data show CDR1 as SGHDT and CDR2 as YYEEEE. Trimming took 0 bases from V and 11 from J, leaving 8 bases between them. The CDR3 extends over 11 amino acids. CDR3 sequence reads: CASSLGPDAFF. The CDR3 DNA is TGTGCCAGCAGCTTGGGCCCGGACGCTTTCTTT.

Only one count was recorded for this clone. The chain links TRBV7-9 to TRBJ2-2; no reliable D call. The CDR3 loop spans 15 amino acids. Looked up from germline, CDR1 is SEHNR and CDR2 is FQNEAQ (reference sequence). The V end was cut by 10 bases, the J end by 0 bases, with 15 bases between. CDR3 in DNA: TGTGCCAATCCCAGACCGAGCGCGAACACCGGGGAGCTGTTTTTT. Encoded protein: CANPRPSANTGELFF.

In nucleotides, the CDR3 is TGTGCCAGCAGAGGGATCTACGAGCAGTACTTC. Amino acid sequence: CASRGIYEQYF. The chain links TRBV2 to TRBJ2-7; D is undetermined. The CDR3 length is 11 residues. The germline V and J ends were trimmed by 6 bases and 3 bases, with 6 bases remaining between them. Per the germline V gene, CDR1 is SNHLY and CDR2 is FYNNEI. The full variable domain, in which reference TRBV2 and TRBJ2-7 provide the parts outside the CDR3, is EPEVTQTPSHQVTQMGQEVILRCVPISNHLYFYWYRQILGQKVEFLVSFYNNEISEKSEIFDDQFSVERPDGSNFTLKIRSTKLEDSAMYFCASRGIYEQYFGPGTRLTVT.

The chain has TRBV5-1 and TRBJ2-7, with D tentatively TRBD1 (5 bases). The V and J ends lost 1 base and 6 bases respectively, with 14 bases between them. The CDR3 is 14 amino acids. The germline V gene encodes CDR1 SGHRS and CDR2 YFSETQ. CDR3 sequence: CASSLMDPGLEQYF. In DNA form, the CDR3 reads TGCGCCAGCAGCTTGATGGATCCAGGGCTCGAGCAGTACTTC. Complete variable domain (other parts from reference TRBV5-1 and TRBJ2-7): KAGVTQTPRYLIKTRGQQVTLSCSPISGHRSVSWYQQTPGQGLQFLFEYFSETQRNKGNFPGRFSGRQFSNSRSEMNVSTLELGDSALYLCASSLMDPGLEQYFGPGTRLTVT.

This chain links TRBV7-8 with TRBJ2-1; D is ambiguous. Germline values: CDR1 SGHVS, CDR2 FQNEAQ. The CDR3 sequence is 13 residues long. V gave up 2 bases and J gave up 4 bases, with 6 bases separating them. In DNA form, the CDR3 reads TGTGCCAGCAGCTTAAGGGCGTACAATGAGCAGTTCTTC. It yields the protein CASSLRAYNEQFF.

This clone showed up just once. This chain links TRBV6-1 with TRBJ1-2; TRBD1 is a possible D gene (5 bases). Deletions cut 0 bases from V and 5 bases from J, with 16 bases between. The CDR3 contains 16 residues. Looked up from germline, CDR1 is MNHNS and CDR2 is SASEGT. CDR3 in amino acids: CASSEAGRASGYGYTF. In DNA, the CDR3 is TGTGCCAGCAGTGAAGCCGGCCGGGCCTCAGGGTATGGCTACACCTTC.

The chain couples TRBV29-1 to TRBJ2-3; TRBD2 aligns across 10 bases. Germline V gene data show CDR1 as SQVTM and CDR2 as ANQGSEA. The CDR3 has 14 amino acids. Trimming at V came to 7 bases and at J to 1 base, leaving 5 bases not matched to a gene. The CDR3 loop is CSASGRAGTDTQYF. The CDR3, as DNA: TGCAGCGCCAGCGGGAGGGCGGGCACAGATACGCAGTATTTT.